The 23 T cell receptor beta chains below all came from one sample that was sequenced in a study of a mutant IDH1 vaccine in newly diagnosed glioma. These receptors lack a known antigen. Clones were read by immunoSEQ multiplex PCR, and TCRdb kept only the in-frame ones, dropping some. The repertoire holds around 60,000 clones, with around 85% as singletons. Regarding time point: week 11, during vaccination. A single vaccine dose contained 300 ug of mutant IDH1 20-mer peptide, and topical imiquimod was used with it. Sequencing used PBMCs, obtained from a glioma patient whose treatment included an IDH1 peptide vaccine. The source is a woman aged 45-65 years with glioma.

The gene calls are TRBV6-4 and TRBJ1-5; D call uncertain. From germline, CDR1 is MRHNA and CDR2 SNTAGT. The CDR3 has 14 amino acids. Between the trimmed V and J ends, which lost 0 bases and 2 bases, there was a span of 5 bases. This chain's CDR3 is CASSDSWGNQPQHF. The CDR3, as DNA: TGTGCCAGCAGTGACTCCTGGGGCAATCAGCCCCAGCATTTT.

The CDR3 is CASSYLRGAYEQYF. Written as DNA, the CDR3 is TGTGCCAGCAGTTACCTTCGGGGGGCATACGAGCAGTACTTC. The V and J genes are TRBV6-5 and TRBJ2-7, with D maybe TRBD2 (7 bases). Germline V gene lookup returns CDR1 MNHEY and CDR2 SVGAGI. The V end lost 2 bases, the J end lost 4 bases, and 12 bases lay between the germline ends. There are 14 residues in the CDR3.

The J gene is TRBJ1-1, the V gene TRBV5-1; D ambiguous. From germline, CDR1 is SGHRS and CDR2 YFSETQ. V lost 0 bases and J lost 0, with 12 bases in between. The CDR3 spans 16 residues. The CDR3 coding sequence is TGCGCCAGCAGCTTGGAGCCAGCCACTTTGAACACTGAAGCTTTCTTT. It encodes CASSLEPATLNTEAFF.

This clone was detected only a few times. This chain joins TRBV6-1 and TRBJ1-1, with 9 bases that match TRBD1. The CDR3 covers 13 residues. CDR1 MNHNS and CDR2 SASEGT come from the germline V gene. Germline trimming cut 3 bases from V and 7 bases from J; bases unmatched to any gene: 3. In nucleotides, the CDR3 is TGTGCCAGCAGTGAGGGACAGGGCTTTGAAGCTTTCTTT. It is translated as CASSEGQGFEAFF.

DNA for the CDR3: TGTGCCAGCAGCTTATTGAGCTTATCCGGACATAACTATGGCTACACCTTC. As protein: CASSLLSLSGHNYGYTF. V is TRBV5-4 and J is TRBJ1-2; D is perhaps TRBD1 (5 bases). Germline-derived CDR1 and CDR2 are SGHNT and YYREEE (reference sequence). The CDR3 consists of 17 residues. The ends were cut back, 2 bases at V and 1 base at J, with 18 bases in the middle.

Only one count was recorded for this clone. This chain links TRBV11-3 with TRBJ2-7; 7 nucleotides agree with TRBD1. Per germline, CDR1 SGHNT and CDR2 YENEEA. J lost 8 bases, V lost 6 bases, and 13 bases had no gene match. The CDR3 is 14 residues long. The CDR3 is CASSPTARGQKQYF. Written as DNA, the CDR3 is TGTGCCAGCAGTCCAACCGCTAGGGGGCAAAAGCAGTACTTC.

The V gene is TRBV2, the J gene TRBJ1-6; 10 bases map to TRBD1. The CDR3 covers 19 residues. Looked up from germline, CDR1 is SNHLY and CDR2 is FYNNEI. Trimming cost V 5 bases and J 0 bases; bases outside gene matches: 10. This CDR3 is CASSPMGTGVASYNSPLHF. CDR3 bases: TGTGCCAGCAGTCCTATGGGGACAGGGGTAGCCTCCTATAATTCACCCCTCCACTTT.

The chain couples TRBV6-1 to TRBJ1-6, with D hard to call. The CDR3 is 14 amino acids. Looked up from germline, CDR1 is MNHNS and CDR2 is SASEGT. V was clipped by 4 bases and J by 4 bases, with 8 bases between them. CDR3 amino acids: CASSAAGYNSPLHF. The CDR3 bases are TGTGCCAGCAGTGCGGCGGGGTATAATTCACCCCTCCACTTT.

The chain carries TRBV9 and TRBJ2-6; TRBD1 agrees at 7 bases. Germline-derived CDR1 and CDR2 are SGDLS and YYNGEE. There are 19 residues in the CDR3. The trim removed 1 base at V and 0 bases at J, leaving 10 bases unmatched. The CDR3 DNA reads as TGTGCCAGCAGCGTACAGACCCGACAGGGCGGCTCTGGGGCCAACGTCCTGACTTTC. Translated, it gives CASSVQTRQGGSGANVLTF. Full variable domain (outside the CDR3, taken from reference TRBV9 and TRBJ2-6): DSGVTQTPKHLITATGQRVTLRCSPRSGDLSVYWYQQSLDQGLQFLIQYYNGEERAKGNILERFSAQQFPDLHSELNLSSLELGDSALYFCASSVQTRQGGSGANVLTFGAGSRLTVL.

The chain recombines TRBV7-9 with TRBJ1-4, with a weak D call TRBD1 (6 bases). Per germline, CDR1 SEHNR and CDR2 FQNEAQ (reference sequence). V lost 7 bases and J lost 8, with 11 bases in between. The CDR3 loop spans 12 amino acids. This CDR3 is CASTGVREKLFF. CDR3 DNA sequence: TGTGCCAGCACAGGGGTGCGAGAAAAACTGTTTTTT. Full variable domain (missing parts from reference TRBV7-9 and TRBJ1-4): DTGVSQNPRHKITKRGQNVTFRCDPISEHNRLYWYRQTLGQGPEFLTYFQNEAQLEKSRLLSDRFSAERPKGSFSTLEIQRTEQGDSAMYLCASTGVREKLFFGSGTQLSVL.

V usage is TRBV6-1 and J usage is TRBJ2-7; the D gene is possibly TRBD1 (6 bases). This CDR3 spans 12 amino acids. The V gene lost 3 bases and the J gene lost 5 bases, with 8 bases spanning the gap. CDR1 is MNHNS and CDR2 is SASEGT in the germline V gene. The CDR3 protein is CASSETGDEQYF. In DNA form, the CDR3 reads TGTGCCAGCAGTGAGACAGGAGACGAGCAGTACTTC.

V is TRBV9 and J is TRBJ2-1; 12 nucleotides match TRBD2. The CDR3 runs to 16 residues. Germline CDR1 SGDLS, CDR2 YYNGEE. With V trimmed by 1 base and J by 5 bases, 4 bases remained unmatched. CDR3 nucleotides: TGTGCCAGCAGCGTATTGACTAGCGGGGGTAACAATGAGCAGTTCTTC. Translated, it gives CASSVLTSGGNNEQFF.

The gene calls are TRBV27 and TRBJ1-5, with TRBD1 identical over 7 bases. CDR1 and CDR2 (germline): MNHEY, SMNVEV (reference sequence). This CDR3 is 16 amino acids long. V trimming: 5 bases; J trimming: 3 bases; junction bases outside the gene matches: 10. The CDR3 loop reads CASSGSGGRANQPQHF. Written as DNA, the CDR3 is TGTGCCAGCAGTGGATCAGGGGGGAGGGCCAATCAGCCCCAGCATTTT.

The rearrangement uses TRBV9 and TRBJ1-4; D unresolved. The CDR3 sequence is 16 residues long. CDR1 SGDLS and CDR2 YYNGEE come from the germline V gene. With 3 bases removed from V and 7 bases from J, the gap between germline ends came to 19 bases. The CDR3 nucleotides read TGTGCCAGCAGCGCCAGACCCGACGCGGGCGGTGAAAAACTGTTTTTT. As protein: CASSARPDAGGEKLFF. Combining the CDR3 with reference TRBV9 and TRBJ1-4 gives the whole variable domain DSGVTQTPKHLITATGQRVTLRCSPRSGDLSVYWYQQSLDQGLQFLIQYYNGEERAKGNILERFSAQQFPDLHSELNLSSLELGDSALYFCASSARPDAGGEKLFFGSGTQLSVL.

The chain links TRBV5-4 to TRBJ1-2, with D possibly being TRBD1 (6 bases). Trimming cost V 4 bases and J 4 bases, with 20 bases left between them. Germline CDR1 and CDR2: SGHNT and YYREEE (reference sequence). This CDR3 contains 16 residues. The CDR3 DNA follows: TGTGCCAGCAGCCCTAACCGAGGGACAACAATCTATGGCTACACCTTC. Residues: CASSPNRGTTIYGYTF.

The V gene is TRBV27, the J gene TRBJ2-2; no clear D gene. The CDR3 has 17 amino acids. V was trimmed by 7 bases and J by 5 bases, leaving 23 bases between them. Germline V gene data show CDR1 as MNHEY and CDR2 as SMNVEV (reference sequence). The CDR3 coding sequence is TGTGCCAGCACCGGGCGAACCGGGCCTCGACCTACCGGGGAGCTGTTTTTT. Amino acid sequence: CASTGRTGPRPTGELFF.

V is TRBV19 and J is TRBJ1-5; D unclear. Germline V gene lookup returns CDR1 LNHDA and CDR2 SQIVND (reference sequence). Trimming pared 2 bases from V and 2 bases from J, leaving 10 bases between. This CDR3 is built from 15 residues. The CDR3 is CASSILPGGNQPQHF. CDR3 DNA sequence: TGTGCCAGTAGTATATTACCCGGGGGCAATCAGCCCCAGCATTTT.

CDR3 nucleotides: TGTGCCAGCAGTAATACAGGGACATGGCAGTTCTTC. It codes for CASSNTGTWQFF. The J gene is TRBJ2-1, the V gene TRBV7-9, with TRBD1 as a possible D gene (6 bases). Germline V gene data show CDR1 as SEHNR and CDR2 as FQNEAQ (reference sequence). Trimming shortened V by 6 bases and J by 12 bases, and 15 bases separated the two germline ends. This CDR3 contains 12 residues.

Here the CDR3 DNA reads TGTGCCAGCAGCACCCTGGGTAGGAACACTGAAGCTTTCTTT. It encodes CASSTLGRNTEAFF. This sequence joins TRBV11-3 and TRBJ1-1, with D unclear. Germline V lookup: CDR1 SGHNT, CDR2 YENEEA. V lost 5 bases, J lost 1 base, and 11 bases lay in between. This CDR3 has 14 residues.

To note about this clone: This CDR3 is also generated by other DNA sequences in the sample. This CDR3 is CASSYGGNQPQHF. CDR3 coding DNA: TGTGCCAGCAGTTACGGAGGCAATCAGCCCCAGCATTTT. The chain links TRBV6-5 to TRBJ1-5; D unclear. This CDR3 spans 13 amino acids. Trimming stripped 2 bases from V and 2 bases from J, with 4 bases between. Germline V CDR1 and CDR2: MNHEY, SVGAGI.

The chain joins TRBV5-4 to TRBJ1-4; D perhaps matches TRBD1 (6 bases). With 4 bases removed from V and 8 bases from J, the gap between germline ends came to 15 bases. This CDR3 is built from 14 residues. Germline-derived CDR1 and CDR2 are SGHNT and YYREEE (reference sequence). The CDR3 coding sequence is TGTGCCAGCAGCCCGAGGGGGTCGTACGAAAAACTGTTTTTT. Encoded protein: CASSPRGSYEKLFF.

The chain combines TRBV7-2 with TRBJ1-6, with TRBD1 matching over 7 bases. The trim removed 3 bases at V and 6 bases at J, leaving 5 bases unmatched. Germline V gene lookup returns CDR1 SGHTA and CDR2 FQGNSA. This CDR3 has 15 amino acids. CDR3 sequence (DNA): TGTGCCAGCAGCTTTGACAGGGTCGGTAATTCACCCCTCCACTTT. Translation gives CASSFDRVGNSPLHF. The entire variable domain, with the rest obtained from reference TRBV7-2 and TRBJ1-6, is as follows: GAGVSQSPSNKVTEKGKDVELRCDPISGHTALYWYRQSLGQGLEFLIYFQGNSAPDKSGLPSDRFSAERTGGSVSTLTIQRTQQEDSAVYLCASSFDRVGNSPLHFGNGTRLTVT.

In this sample, this clone turned up a few times. The chain joins TRBV10-3 to TRBJ1-1; TRBD1 matches 8 bases. The CDR3 runs 16 residues. With 3 bases clipped from V and 1 base from J, the junction kept 7 bases outside the gene matches. Germline assignment: CDR1 ENHRY and CDR2 SYGVKD. For the CDR3, the DNA is TGTGCCATCAGTGAACGCAGGACAGGGCCGAACACTGAAGCTTTCTTT. This sequence encodes CAISERRTGPNTEAFF.